This T cell receptor beta chain was profiled in a study of cytotoxic CD8 clonotypes in ibrutinib-treated CLL. TCR beta libraries used around 2 micrograms of genomic DNA from cryopreserved PBMCs. The planned depth of sequencing spanned 1 in 200,000 to 1 in 1 million T cells. Method: immunoSEQ multiplex PCR; TCRdb's copy keeps in-frame clones and lacks some. The sample yields about 80,000 clones, roughly three quarters seen once. CDR3 length: 12 amino acids. Germline-derived CDR1 and CDR2 are MDHEN and SYDVKM. V was clipped by 6 bases and J by 12 bases, with 15 bases between them. Only a few counts were recorded for this clone.

This rearrangement joins TRBV28 to TRBJ2-1; tentatively, D is TRBD1 or TRBD2 (5 bases each). The TCR originated in a human donor with chronic lymphocytic leukemia. This specimen was PBMCs, taken after 12 months of ibrutinib treatment. This CDR3 reads CASSQGPSWQFF. In nucleotides, the CDR3 is TGTGCCAGCAGCCAGGGACCTTCGTGGCAGTTCTTC.